Sequencing of this T cell receptor (beta chain) was carried out in a study of T cells after yellow fever vaccination (dated 2019 in TCRdb). General notes on the study: The SMART-Seq v4 Ultra Low Input RNA kit was used to prepare libraries from fractions with low cell numbers. Bulk TCR alpha and beta repertoires were sequenced longitudinally to track T-cell clones before and after primary and booster YFV17D yellow fever vaccination. Bulk PBMC replicates and cell subsets were isolated from blood drawn at multiple timepoints before and after both primary and secondary immunization. Two healthy male donors made up the cohort, one aged 18 to 30 years and the other aged 30 to 40 years.

In light of the paper, this sample's treatment or condition label describes: live attenuated yellow fever vaccine strain. Two biological replicates of bulk PBMCs were collected at each blood-draw timepoint. PBMCs were isolated from peripheral blood using a standard Ficoll-Paque protocol. RNA was extracted with TriZol from bulk PBMCs, CD4 and CD8 fractions, and dextramer-positive and dextramer-negative fractions. This clonotype was observed many times. It has no known antigen specificity. No base-level quality is on record; no much larger clone is a single base apart. Study-wide conclusions, independent of this receptor: Most clones expanded after primary vaccination were re-detected after the booster (almost 98% of CD4 and 88% of CD8), suggesting broad memory maintenance. Compared with the primary T-cell response, the secondary T-cell response was weaker but faster, peaking on day 5 rather than day 15. Because abundant contaminating clonotypes from the bulk population could be contained in FACS-sorted repertoires, computational filtering was required. Only a couple of donors were included in the study, so the extent to which the findings can be generalized is limited. A small share of clonotypes occurred in both CD4 and CD8 compartments, likely arising from convergent recombination.

TCR cDNA was made using 5'RACE template switching, a step that added a universal primer site and unique molecular identifiers. Priming for cDNA synthesis came from both the TCR alpha and TCR beta constant segments. Library amplification used two PCR steps, and the second PCR step added sample barcodes and sequencing adapters. Libraries were sequenced on Illumina HiSeq 2500 (2x100 bp) or NovaSeq (2x150 bp). As for the authors' bioinformatics: MIGEC handled demultiplexing of reads and collapsing into UMI consensus sequences, while MiXCR performed V(D)J alignment. Using edgeR on replicate PBMC samples, clonotypes were called vaccine-responding if FDR was below 0.01 and the log2 fold change was above 5 up to day 15. Bulk clonotypes were assigned CD4 or CD8 identity according to which sequenced CD4 or CD8 repertoire held them at higher abundance. TCRdb cleaned the public reads at Q25 with fastp, built clones with MiXCR and kept in-frame beta chains. CDR3 protein duplicates are merged, each entry listing the most common genes and DNA. What appears here as the V and J calls and clone size reflects TCRdb's work, not the paper's. A total of hundreds of thousands of distinct CDR3 sequences appear in this sample, around a fifth of them only once. The leading ten clones occupy about a sixth of the sample.

Here the sequenced sample was PBMCs, taken roughly 20 days after the first yellow fever vaccination. The clonotype comes from a man aged 18 to 35 who received the YFV17D yellow fever vaccine.

The DNA is as follows: TGTGCCACCAGGGGGGACGTAACCTACGAGCAGTACTTC. This yields the protein CATRGDVTYEQYF. The chain joins TRBV10-3 to TRBJ2-7; the D gene is perhaps TRBD1, on 7 matching bases. V is clipped by 10 bases and J by 2 bases, and the sequence between their germline boundaries is 15 bases long. For CDR1 and CDR2, the germline V gene lists ENHRY and SYGVKD. Including the terminal cysteine and phenylalanine, the CDR3 comprises 13 residues. CDR3 DNA is the only sequence kept; it has 39 bases, read in frame from the first base.